The rows below give T cell receptor beta chains drawn from one sample of a study of shared clonotypes between healthy human individuals. Clones were read by immunoSEQ multiplex PCR, and TCRdb kept only the in-frame ones, dropping some. Among some 1.4 million clones listed, roughly 96% were seen once. Input material: naive CD4+ T cells sorted from blood. These receptor sequences come from a man aged 25-45 years in good health. The CDR3 runs from the conserved cysteine through the conserved F or W. The D gene is left open where the match is weak.

CDR3nt,CDR3aa,j_gene,v_gene,d_gene
TGTGCCATCTGTCGGACGGGGAACACTGAAGCTTTCTTT,CAICRTGNTEAFF,TRBJ1-1,TRBV28,NA
TGTGCCAGCAGCCTGGGACTAGCGGGCCCAGATACGCAGTATTTT,CASSLGLAGPDTQYF,TRBJ2-3,TRBV28,TRBD2
TGTGCCAGCAGCTTGGCCGGGGGGAGCGGAACCGGGGAGCTGTTTTTT,CASSLAGGSGTGELFF,TRBJ2-2,TRBV5-4,TRBD2
TGCAGCGTTGAAGTCCGTACAGATACGCAGTATTTT,CSVEVRTDTQYF,TRBJ2-3,TRBV29-1,NA
TGTGCCTGGACTCCGGGACAGGGGACATCGTACTTC,CAWTPGQGTSYF,TRBJ2-7,TRBV30,TRBD1
TGTGCCAGCAGAAATCATAAGGTGGACTATGGCTACACCTTC,CASRNHKVDYGYTF,TRBJ1-2,TRBV7-9,NA
TGTGCCAGCTCGTGGACCTTAACCGGGGAGCTGTTTTTT,CASSWTLTGELFF,TRBJ2-2,TRBV18,NA
TGTGCCAGCAGTGATCCGAGACAGGGAAACACTGAAGCTTTCTTT,CASSDPRQGNTEAFF,TRBJ1-1,TRBV25-1,TRBD1
TGTGCCACCAGCGGCCTGGGCACCATATATTTT,CATSGLGTIYF,TRBJ1-3,TRBV6-6,NA
TGTGCCAGCAGCTTATACCTAGCGGACTCCTACAATGAGCAGTTCTTC,CASSLYLADSYNEQFF,TRBJ2-1,TRBV11-1,TRBD2